A single T cell receptor beta chain is shown here with its context. Antigen unknown. This specimen belongs to a study of lymphopenia after photon versus proton radiotherapy. Study outcomes and limitations: Oligoclonal CD8+ Temra expansion after nadir drove photon patients' diversity drop. Relative stability marked proton patients; photon patients lost diversity and naive cells.

The assay was immunoSEQ multiplex PCR, and TCRdb's table has in-frame clones only and misses some. The sample consists of roughly 150,000 clones, roughly nine tenths of them appearing once. The sequence derives from a man aged 45-60 years with gastric cancer. Source: peripheral blood, taken from a patient treated with photon-based radiotherapy.

CDR3: CASSQAVGGSEAFF. The CDR3 DNA reads TGTGCCAGCAGCCAAGCCGTGGGGGGCTCTGAAGCTTTCTTT. The J gene is TRBJ1-1, the V gene TRBV4-2, with D possibly TRBD1 on 6 matching bases. The CDR3 has 14 amino acids. Germline V gene sequence: CDR1 LGHNA, CDR2 YNFKEQ. Trimming left V 1 base short and J 6 bases short, with 12 bases between.